Following are 9 T cell receptor beta chains from one sample sequenced in a study of fetal regulatory T cell absence and autoimmunity. The protocol was immunoSEQ multiplex PCR, while the TCRdb copy is restricted to in-frame clones and leaves out a portion. Among 46,000 or so clones listed, just under 85% were seen once. The material sequenced was cord blood. The origin of the receptors is a newborn boy with IPEX syndrome.

J is TRBJ2-7 and V is TRBV15; D might be TRBD2 (6 bases). This CDR3 has 13 residues. Trimming left V 0 bases short and J 6 bases short, with 9 bases between. Germline V gene sequence: CDR1 LNHNV, CDR2 YYDKDF (reference sequence). This CDR3 reads CATSRDRRGEQYF. The CDR3 DNA sequence: TGTGCCACCAGCAGAGATCGGAGGGGCGAGCAGTACTTC.

This chain links TRBV19 with TRBJ1-5, with no clear D. CDR1 is LNHDA and CDR2 is SQIVND in the germline V gene (reference sequence). The CDR3 loop spans 12 amino acids. V was clipped by 5 bases and J by 5 bases, with 7 bases between them. The CDR3 region is CASSSTYQPQHF. The CDR3 coding sequence is TGTGCCAGTAGTTCTACTTATCAGCCCCAGCATTTT.

The chain joins TRBV6-6 to TRBJ2-7; 8 bases map to TRBD2. V lost 6 bases to trimming and J lost 3 bases; unmatched junction nucleotides: 13. The CDR3 contains 16 residues. Germline V gene sequence: CDR1 MNHNY, CDR2 SVGAGI (reference sequence). CDR3 coding DNA: TGTGCCAGCAGGGCCAAGACTAGCGAGGGACTCTACGAGCAGTACTTC. This codes for CASRAKTSEGLYEQYF.

This clone was recorded only once. J is TRBJ2-2 and V is TRBV5-4, with 7 positions matching TRBD2. Germline V lookup: CDR1 SGHNT, CDR2 YYREEE (reference sequence). The CDR3 consists of 16 residues. V lost 0 bases to trimming and J lost 6 bases; unmatched junction nucleotides: 8. The CDR3 loop reads CASSLEIAGRPGELFF. CDR3 coding DNA: TGTGCCAGCAGCTTGGAAATAGCGGGCCGTCCCGGGGAGCTGTTTTTT. Complete variable domain (other parts from reference TRBV5-4 and TRBJ2-2): ETGVTQSPTHLIKTRGQQVTLRCSSQSGHNTVSWYQQALGQGPQFIFQYYREEENGRGNFPPRFSGLQFPNYSSELNVNALELDDSALYLCASSLEIAGRPGELFFGEGSRLTVL.

This CDR3 is CAIRAGGYNEQFF. CDR3 DNA sequence: TGTGCCATCAGAGCGGGGGGCTACAATGAGCAGTTCTTC. The chain employs TRBV10-3 and TRBJ2-1; 9 bases are a match to TRBD2. The V and J ends lost 6 bases and 3 bases, in that order; junction bases with no gene match: 0. CDR3 length: 13 amino acids. From germline, CDR1 is ENHRY and CDR2 SYGVKD.

The sample holds one count of this clone. CDR3 sequence (DNA): TGTGCCAGTAGTACAGGAAGCAGGATTCAGCCCCAGCATTTT. This gives the protein CASSTGSRIQPQHF. The rearrangement joins TRBV19 to TRBJ1-5; the D is unclear. Deletions cut 4 bases from V and 6 bases from J, with 13 bases between. The CDR3 extends over 14 amino acids. CDR1 and CDR2 (germline): LNHDA, SQIVND (reference sequence).

Remarks on this clone: Other DNA sequences within the sample encode an identical CDR3. CDR3 sequence: CASSIPTGDYGYTF. For the CDR3, the DNA is TGTGCCAGTAGTATCCCGACAGGGGACTATGGCTACACCTTC. The chain links TRBV19 to TRBJ1-2, with TRBD1 matching over 8 bases. The ends lost 3 bases at V and 3 bases at J; junction bases unmatched: 3. This CDR3 contains 14 residues. The germline V gene has CDR1 LNHDA and CDR2 SQIVND (reference sequence).

The rearrangement joins TRBV7-9 to TRBJ1-2; no reliable D call. The ends were cut back, 5 bases at V and 5 bases at J, with 12 bases in the middle. Germline loops: CDR1 SEHNR, CDR2 FQNEAQ (reference sequence). This CDR3 comprises 13 residues. Here the CDR3 reads CASSPDNGYGYTF. The CDR3 DNA reads as TGTGCCAGCAGCCCCGACAACGGGTATGGCTACACCTTC.

This clone was counted once. The V gene is TRBV5-4, the J gene TRBJ2-7; 7 nucleotides match TRBD2. This CDR3 region has 15 residues. Losses at the gene ends were 2 bases for V and 1 base for J; bases not matched to a gene: 6. Germline loops: CDR1 SGHNT, CDR2 YYREEE (reference sequence). The CDR3 bases are TGTGCCAGCAGCTTTATGGTCGGGGGGTCCTACGAGCAGTACTTC. Its protein is CASSFMVGGSYEQYF.